This T cell receptor beta chain comes out of a study of blood T cell repertoires in COVID-19. This clone has more than one count but fewer than ten. The Seattle site enrolled patients during active infection and followed them longitudinally. In the original processing: Reference gene primer amplification yielded estimated nucleated cell counts. TCRdb's copy holds only in-frame clones and misses some; the assay was immunoSEQ multiplex PCR. From that table come the V and J calls and clone size; the DNA was used to work out D and trimming. The repertoire holds some 58,000 clones, with 80% to 90% as singletons. Germline trimming cut 7 bases from V and 7 bases from J; bases unmatched to any gene: 9. This CDR3 has 14 residues. Looked up from germline, CDR1 is SNHLY and CDR2 is FYNNEI.

The chain has TRBV2 and TRBJ1-5; 8 bases match TRBD1. The source is a man in his 60s with COVID-19, enrolled during active disease. Sequenced: peripheral blood. CDR3 bases: TGTGCCAGCACCCTAGGACAGGGTTGGCAGCCCCAGCATTTT. Translating gives CASTLGQGWQPQHF.